This passage covers 6 T cell receptor beta chains from one sample sequenced in a study of T-cell reconstitution after alpha-beta-depleted transplantation in children. A library of TCRbeta sequences, prepared with unique molecular identifiers, was generated. TCRdb reanalysed the PCR reads using MiXCR and keeps one entry per CDR3 protein. The table lists about a million distinct CDR3 sequences, about 30% of them singletons. The sample consisted of PBMCs, mostly from graft donor cells, taken 360 days after TCRalphabeta/CD19-depleted stem cell transplant. These TCRs come from a boy under two years old who had a stem cell transplant for SCID, so the T cells may come from the graft donor.

This clonotype was counted a few times. The V gene is TRBV7-9, the J gene TRBJ2-1; TRBD2 is a possible D gene (5 bases). This CDR3 has 16 amino acids. The germline V gene has CDR1 SEHNR and CDR2 FQNEAQ (reference sequence). With 5 bases removed from V and 2 bases from J, the gap between germline ends came to 16 bases. CDR3 amino acids: CASSPPRRTPYNEQFF. The CDR3 DNA is TGTGCCAGCAGCCCGCCGAGGAGGACCCCCTACAATGAGCAGTTCTTC.

This clonotype is a singleton in its sample. The chain combines TRBV7-6 with TRBJ1-1, with a tentative D call TRBD1 (6 bases). The CDR3 has 15 amino acids. V gave up 4 bases and J gave up 2 bases, with 14 bases separating them. Looked up from germline, CDR1 is SGHVS and CDR2 is FNYEAQ. Here the CDR3 reads CASSSRQVENTEAFF. In DNA form, the CDR3 reads TGTGCCAGCAGCTCCCGACAGGTTGAAAACACTGAAGCTTTCTTT.

This chain's CDR3 is CASSLPAGGYNEQFF. CDR3 DNA: TGTGCCAGCAGCTTGCCCGCGGGGGGGTACAATGAGCAGTTCTTC. The chain joins TRBV5-5 to TRBJ2-1, with 9 nucleotides matching TRBD2. This CDR3 has 15 residues. V was clipped by 1 base and J by 4 bases; unmatched bases: 3. Germline CDR1 is SGHKS and CDR2 is YYEKEE (reference sequence). The full variable domain, with the rest looked up from reference TRBV5-5 and TRBJ2-1, is DAGVTQSPTHLIKTRGQQVTLRCSPISGHKSVSWYQQVLGQGPQFIFQYYEKEERGRGNFPDRFSARQFPNYSSELNVNALLLGDSALYLCASSLPAGGYNEQFFGPGTRLTVL.

This chain connects TRBV21-1 to TRBJ2-2; the DNA was not used to check the table's D call, TRBD1. TRBV21-1 is given as a pseudogene. The CDR3 length is 16 residues. CDR3 sequence: CASSKPTGFDTGELFF. In DNA, the CDR3 is TGTGCCAGCAGCAAACCGACAGGGTTCGACACCGGGGAGCTGTTTTTT.

The CDR3 DNA follows: TGTGCCAGCAGCTCTCCGGGACAGGGGGCCCACGAGCAGTACTTC. Protein sequence: CASSSPGQGAHEQYF. This chain uses TRBV6-2 or TRBV6-3 with TRBJ2-7; TRBD1 matches at 12 bases. Germline CDR1 and CDR2: MNHEY and SVGEGT. The trim removed 6 bases at V and 5 bases at J, leaving 8 bases unmatched. There are 15 residues in the CDR3.

This rearrangement joins TRBV7-8 to TRBJ2-3; D tentatively fits TRBD1 or TRBD2 (5 bases each). Germline V gene lookup returns CDR1 SGHVS and CDR2 FQNEAQ. V was shortened by 8 bases and J by 2 bases, with 20 bases between the two germline ends. CDR3 length equals 16 residues. CDR3 sequence reads: CASGPSGRIPTDTQYF. The CDR3 bases are TGTGCCAGCGGCCCCTCGGGACGGATACCCACAGATACGCAGTATTTT.